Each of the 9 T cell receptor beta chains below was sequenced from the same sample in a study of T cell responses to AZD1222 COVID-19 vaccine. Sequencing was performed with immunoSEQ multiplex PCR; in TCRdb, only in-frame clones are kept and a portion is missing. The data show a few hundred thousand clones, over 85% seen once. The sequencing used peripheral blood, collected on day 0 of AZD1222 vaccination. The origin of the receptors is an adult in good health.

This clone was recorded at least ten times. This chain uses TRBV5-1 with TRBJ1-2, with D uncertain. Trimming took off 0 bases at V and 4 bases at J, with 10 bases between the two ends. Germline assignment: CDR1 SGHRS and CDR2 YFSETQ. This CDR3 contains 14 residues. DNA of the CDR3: TGCGCCAGCAGCTTGGGTCAGGCGATCTATGGCTACACCTTC. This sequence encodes CASSLGQAIYGYTF.

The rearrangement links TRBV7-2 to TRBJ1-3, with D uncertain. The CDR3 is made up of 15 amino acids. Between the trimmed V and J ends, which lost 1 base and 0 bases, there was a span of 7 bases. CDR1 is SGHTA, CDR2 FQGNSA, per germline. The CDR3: CASSLEASSGNTIYF. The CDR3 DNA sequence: TGTGCCAGCAGCTTAGAGGCCAGCTCTGGAAACACCATATATTTT.

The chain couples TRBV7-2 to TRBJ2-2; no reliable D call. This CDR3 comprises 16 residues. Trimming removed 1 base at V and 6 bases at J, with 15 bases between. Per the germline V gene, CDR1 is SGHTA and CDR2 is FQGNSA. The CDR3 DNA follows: TGTGCCAGCAGCTTAGTCCTGACCATTAAGGCCGGGGAGCTGTTTTTT. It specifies CASSLVLTIKAGELFF.

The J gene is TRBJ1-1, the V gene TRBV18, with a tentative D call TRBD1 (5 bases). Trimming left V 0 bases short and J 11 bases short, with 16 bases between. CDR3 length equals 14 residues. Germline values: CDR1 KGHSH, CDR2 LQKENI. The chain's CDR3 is CASSPPAGRPWAFF. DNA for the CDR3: TGTGCCAGCTCACCACCGGCGGGGCGGCCGTGGGCTTTCTTT.

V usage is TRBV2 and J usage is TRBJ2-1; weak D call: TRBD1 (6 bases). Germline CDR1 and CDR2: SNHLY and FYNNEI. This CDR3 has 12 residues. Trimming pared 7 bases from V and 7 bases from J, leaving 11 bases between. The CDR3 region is CASIRGRNEQFF. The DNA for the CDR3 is TGTGCCAGCATCAGGGGTAGAAATGAGCAGTTCTTC.

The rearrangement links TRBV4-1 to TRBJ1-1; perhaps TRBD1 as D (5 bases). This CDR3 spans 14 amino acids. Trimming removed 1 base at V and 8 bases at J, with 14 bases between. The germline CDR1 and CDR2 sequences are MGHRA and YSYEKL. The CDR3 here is CASSQAPGEREAFF. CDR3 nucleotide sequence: TGCGCCAGCAGCCAAGCCCCGGGGGAAAGGGAAGCTTTCTTT.

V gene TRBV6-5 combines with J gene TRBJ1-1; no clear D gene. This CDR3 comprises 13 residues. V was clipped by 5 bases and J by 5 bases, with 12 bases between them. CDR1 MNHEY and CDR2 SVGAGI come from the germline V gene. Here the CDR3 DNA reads TGTGCCAGCAGTACCCGGTGGAGAACTGAAGCTTTCTTT. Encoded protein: CASSTRWRTEAFF.

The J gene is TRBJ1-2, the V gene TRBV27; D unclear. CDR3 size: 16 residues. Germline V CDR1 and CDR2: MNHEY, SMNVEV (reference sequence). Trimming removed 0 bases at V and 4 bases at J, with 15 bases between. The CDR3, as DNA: TGTGCCAGCAGTTTATCTTTGGCCTGGCAGCCCTATGGCTACACCTTC. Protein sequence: CASSLSLAWQPYGYTF.

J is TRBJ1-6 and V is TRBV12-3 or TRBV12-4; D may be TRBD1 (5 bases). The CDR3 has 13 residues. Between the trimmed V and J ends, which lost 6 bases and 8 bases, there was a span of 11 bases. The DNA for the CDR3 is TGTGCCAGCAGCTCCTCACAGGATTCACCCCTCCACTTT. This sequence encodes CASSSSQDSPLHF.